The 25 T cell receptor beta chains in this list originate from one sample, sequenced in a study of long-term antiretroviral therapy in people with HIV. They ran version v3.0 of the immunoSEQ assay at survey level. Data came from immunoSEQ multiplex PCR; TCRdb stores just in-frame clones and leaves some out. The sample yields 35,000 to 45,000 clones, around 83% seen once. Sample: unsorted PBMCs, taken 1 year after starting antiretroviral therapy. Receptors were obtained from a man younger than 35 with HIV.

This clone was observed a single time. The chain is built from TRBV14 and TRBJ1-2; the D gene is possibly TRBD1 (6 bases). Germline lookup yields CDR1 SGHDN and CDR2 FVKESK. V lost 4 bases and J lost 2, with 17 bases in between. The CDR3 totals 16 residues. The CDR3 region has the DNA TGTGCCAGCAGCCTGGGACACACGACCTTGAACTATGGCTACACCTTC. Its protein is CASSLGHTTLNYGYTF.

The chain recombines TRBV5-1 with TRBJ1-1; D possibly corresponds to TRBD1 (6 bases). The V gene's germline CDR1 is SGHRS and CDR2 YFSETQ. This CDR3 has 14 residues. Trimming cost V 3 bases and J 2 bases, with 11 bases left between them. The CDR3 nucleotides are TGCGCCAGCAGCTATCAGGGGTTAAACACTGAAGCTTTCTTT. It codes for CASSYQGLNTEAFF.

The chain combines TRBV9 with TRBJ1-1; no reliable D call. The CDR3 is 12 amino acids. The V gene lost 0 bases and the J gene lost 7 bases, with 7 bases spanning the gap. CDR1 is SGDLS, CDR2 YYNGEE, per germline. The CDR3 loop reads CASSVENNEAFF. The CDR3 region has the DNA TGTGCCAGCAGCGTAGAGAATAATGAAGCTTTCTTT.

V and J are TRBV6-1 and TRBJ2-7, with D uncertain. Germline CDR1 MNHNS, CDR2 SASEGT. Trimming took off 3 bases at V and 1 base at J, with 10 bases between the two ends. The CDR3 spans 14 residues. The CDR3, as DNA: TGTGCCAGCAGTGATTCGTCGTTTTCCTACGAGCAGTACTTC. Protein product: CASSDSSFSYEQYF.

The rearrangement links TRBV6-5 to TRBJ2-7; 9 bases map to TRBD1. Germline V gene sequence: CDR1 MNHEY, CDR2 SVGAGI. This CDR3 is 15 amino acids long. V gave up 5 bases and J gave up 6 bases; unmatched junction bases: 11. The CDR3 sequence: CASSPRTGATVEQYF. DNA of the CDR3: TGTGCCAGCAGTCCAAGGACAGGGGCGACGGTCGAGCAGTACTTC.

The chain joins TRBV5-1 to TRBJ1-1; 10 nucleotides align to TRBD1. The CDR3 runs to 18 residues. The ends lost 4 bases at V and 3 bases at J; junction bases unmatched: 15. Germline V CDR1 and CDR2: SGHRS, YFSETQ. The CDR3 nucleotides are TGCGCCAGCAGCGCCCCTTCGGGACAGGGGACCATCCACACTGAAGCTTTCTTT. Protein: CASSAPSGQGTIHTEAFF. Complete variable domain (other parts from reference TRBV5-1 and TRBJ1-1): KAGVTQTPRYLIKTRGQQVTLSCSPISGHRSVSWYQQTPGQGLQFLFEYFSETQRNKGNFPGRFSGRQFSNSRSEMNVSTLELGDSALYLCASSAPSGQGTIHTEAFFGQGTRLTVV.

The chain uses TRBV10-3 and TRBJ2-7; 7 bases match TRBD1. CDR3 size: 13 residues. The germline V gene has CDR1 ENHRY and CDR2 SYGVKD. J was trimmed by 2 bases and V by 10 bases; bases with no gene match: 8. The CDR3 nucleotides are TGTGCCACCCAGGGGGACCGTACCTACGAGCAGTACTTC. Amino acids: CATQGDRTYEQYF.

V usage is TRBV6-5 and J usage is TRBJ2-1; D gene ambiguous. The germline V gene encodes CDR1 MNHEY and CDR2 SVGAGI. The V end lost 5 bases, the J end lost 2 bases, and 13 bases lay between the germline ends. The CDR3 is 15 residues long. DNA for the CDR3: TGTGCCAGCAGTACTCCGGGTGGAGCCTACAATGAGCAGTTCTTC. It yields the protein CASSTPGGAYNEQFF.

The CDR3 sequence is CASSPGTGALYEGYTF. For the CDR3, the DNA is TGTGCCAGCAGCCCTGGGACAGGGGCGCTCTATGAGGGCTACACCTTC. The genes are TRBV7-9 and TRBJ1-2; the match to TRBD1 covers 10 bases. Trimming at V came to 5 bases and at J to 8 bases, leaving 14 bases not matched to a gene. CDR3 length: 16 amino acids. Germline lookup yields CDR1 SEHNR and CDR2 FQNEAQ (reference sequence).

V usage is TRBV27 and J usage is TRBJ1-2; the D gene is possibly TRBD1 (5 bases). Trimming cost V 1 base and J 4 bases, with 10 bases left between them. Germline CDR1 and CDR2: MNHEY and SMNVEV (reference sequence). The CDR3 consists of 14 residues. CDR3 sequence (DNA): TGTGCCAGCAGTTTATATGGGACCGCCTATGGCTACACCTTC. Protein sequence: CASSLYGTAYGYTF.

This clone was counted once. The rearrangement links TRBV27 to TRBJ2-5; a possible D gene is TRBD1 (6 bases). The germline V and J ends were trimmed by 6 bases and 1 base, with 27 bases remaining between them. The CDR3 spans 19 residues. Per germline, CDR1 MNHEY and CDR2 SMNVEV (reference sequence). The CDR3 sequence is CASRLGGSSRQATQETQYF. The CDR3 DNA reads TGTGCCAGCAGATTAGGGGGAAGCAGCCGACAGGCCACCCAAGAGACCCAGTACTTC.

In its sample, this clone was seen a few times. The V gene is TRBV18, the J gene TRBJ1-5; D gene ambiguous. The CDR3 runs 14 residues. The V gene lost 2 bases and the J gene lost 0 bases, with 5 bases spanning the gap. Germline CDR1 and CDR2: KGHSH and LQKENI. CDR3 nucleotide sequence: TGTGCCAGCTCACCAGAGGATAGCAATCAGCCCCAGCATTTT. This codes for CASSPEDSNQPQHF.

The rearrangement uses TRBV7-8 and TRBJ2-7, with D possibly being TRBD1 or TRBD2 (5 bases each). The CDR3 is 12 amino acids. V was clipped by 5 bases and J by 9 bases, with 14 bases between them. The germline gives CDR1 SGHVS, CDR2 FQNEAQ. CDR3: CASSLPGRMQYF. Written as DNA, the CDR3 is TGTGCCAGCAGCCTACCGGGACGGATGCAGTACTTC.

The rearrangement uses TRBV4-1 and TRBJ2-1; the match to TRBD2 covers 11 bases. V lost 1 base, J lost 0 bases, and 2 bases stayed unmatched. CDR1 is MGHRA and CDR2 is YSYEKL in the germline V gene. This CDR3 comprises 17 residues. This CDR3 reads CASSQVTSGSSYNEQFF. The CDR3 nucleotides read TGCGCCAGCAGCCAAGTTACTAGCGGGAGCTCCTACAATGAGCAGTTCTTC.

This chain links TRBV7-8 with TRBJ2-7; TRBD2 matches 7 bases. The CDR3 sequence is 17 residues long. Germline values: CDR1 SGHVS, CDR2 FQNEAQ. Trimming took 7 bases from V and 0 from J; bases not matched to a gene: 15. This CDR3 is CASTTGGSQALSYEQYF. The CDR3 DNA reads TGTGCCAGCACCACCGGGGGGTCACAGGCCCTCTCCTACGAGCAGTACTTC.

The gene calls are TRBV9 and TRBJ2-1, with TRBD1 matching 11 bases. V trimming: 3 bases; J trimming: 7 bases; junction bases outside the gene matches: 9. The CDR3 extends over 16 amino acids. The germline CDR1 and CDR2 sequences are SGDLS and YYNGEE. The CDR3 bases are TGTGCCAGCAGCGCCGCCCGGGACAGGGGGTGGAATGAGCAGTTCTTC. Translated: CASSAARDRGWNEQFF.

The genes are TRBV5-1 and TRBJ2-1; TRBD2 aligns across 10 bases. V lost 3 bases to trimming and J lost 3 bases; unmatched junction nucleotides: 6. Per germline, CDR1 SGHRS and CDR2 YFSETQ. This CDR3 is built from 16 residues. Here the CDR3 reads CASSSLSSGGYNEQFF. CDR3 DNA sequence: TGCGCCAGCAGCTCCCTATCTAGCGGGGGCTACAATGAGCAGTTCTTC.

This clone has a single count. This chain joins TRBV18 and TRBJ2-3, with TRBD2 identical over 8 bases. Germline trimming cut 6 bases from V and 5 bases from J; bases unmatched to any gene: 10. The CDR3 has 15 residues. Germline V gives CDR1 KGHSH, CDR2 LQKENI. CDR3 sequence reads: CASSPTAGAGDTQYF. CDR3 nucleotide sequence: TGTGCCAGCTCGCCCACAGCGGGAGCCGGAGATACGCAGTATTTT.

The V and J genes are TRBV13 and TRBJ2-5; TRBD2 aligns across 12 bases. V trimming: 5 bases; J trimming: 1 base; junction bases outside the gene matches: 11. This CDR3 has 18 residues. CDR1 is PRHDT, CDR2 FYEKMQ, per germline (reference sequence). CDR3 in amino acids: CASSVRTSGTIIQETQYF. The DNA of the CDR3 is TGTGCCAGCAGCGTCCGGACTAGCGGGACTATTATCCAAGAGACCCAGTACTTC. The full variable domain, in which reference TRBV13 and TRBJ2-5 provide the parts outside the CDR3, is AAGVIQSPRHLIKEKRETATLKCYPIPRHDTVYWYQQGPGQDPQFLISFYEKMQSDKGSIPDRFSAQQFSDYHSELNMSSLELGDSALYFCASSVRTSGTIIQETQYFGPGTRLLVL.

V usage is TRBV9 and J usage is TRBJ2-7, with 10 bases lining up with TRBD2. The V and J ends lost 4 bases and 4 bases, in that order; junction bases with no gene match: 8. Germline lookup yields CDR1 SGDLS and CDR2 YYNGEE. This CDR3 is 15 amino acids long. The CDR3 nucleotides are TGTGCCAGCAGCCCCAGAGCGGGAGGGCCGTACGAGCAGTACTTC. It specifies CASSPRAGGPYEQYF.

This rearrangement joins TRBV7-9 to TRBJ1-4; tentative D call: TRBD1 (5 bases). Germline CDR1 reads SEHNR; CDR2 reads FQNEAQ (reference sequence). Trimming cost V 5 bases and J 4 bases, with 11 bases left between them. The CDR3 loop spans 14 amino acids. The CDR3 coding sequence is TGTGCCAGCAGCGACGGGACTCTTAATGAAAAACTGTTTTTT. Translation gives CASSDGTLNEKLFF.

This sequence joins TRBV18 and TRBJ1-1, with unresolved D. Between the trimmed V and J ends, which lost 4 bases and 1 base, there was a span of 22 bases. This CDR3 region has 18 residues. Germline values: CDR1 KGHSH, CDR2 LQKENI. CDR3 coding DNA: TGTGCCAGCTCACTTCAAATAGACTCCTGGGGTGAGAACACTGAAGCTTTCTTT. It codes for CASSLQIDSWGENTEAFF.

The sample holds a few counts of this clone. This chain uses TRBV5-5 with TRBJ1-6, with 7 bases identical to TRBD1. Germline-derived CDR1 and CDR2 are SGHKS and YYEKEE (reference sequence). The CDR3 covers 15 residues. Losses at the gene ends were 4 bases for V and 9 bases for J; bases not matched to a gene: 10. The DNA for the CDR3 is TGTGCCAGCAGCGAGATCGACAGGGCGTCTTCACCCCTCCACTTT. Protein: CASSEIDRASSPLHF.

The CDR3 loop is CASSLVQETQYF. The CDR3, as DNA: TGCGCCAGCAGCTTGGTACAAGAGACCCAGTACTTC. The chain recombines TRBV5-1 with TRBJ2-5; no clear D gene. V was trimmed by 0 bases and J by 2 bases, leaving 2 bases between them. Germline V gives CDR1 SGHRS, CDR2 YFSETQ. The CDR3 totals 12 residues.

V gene TRBV4-3 combines with J gene TRBJ2-2; no reliable D call. V was pared by 1 base and J by 6 bases, with 18 bases between. Germline V gives CDR1 LGHNA, CDR2 YSLEER. The CDR3 covers 17 residues. The chain's CDR3 is CASSQVPWGSKAGELFF. For the CDR3, the DNA is TGCGCCAGCAGCCAAGTCCCGTGGGGATCCAAGGCCGGGGAGCTGTTTTTT.